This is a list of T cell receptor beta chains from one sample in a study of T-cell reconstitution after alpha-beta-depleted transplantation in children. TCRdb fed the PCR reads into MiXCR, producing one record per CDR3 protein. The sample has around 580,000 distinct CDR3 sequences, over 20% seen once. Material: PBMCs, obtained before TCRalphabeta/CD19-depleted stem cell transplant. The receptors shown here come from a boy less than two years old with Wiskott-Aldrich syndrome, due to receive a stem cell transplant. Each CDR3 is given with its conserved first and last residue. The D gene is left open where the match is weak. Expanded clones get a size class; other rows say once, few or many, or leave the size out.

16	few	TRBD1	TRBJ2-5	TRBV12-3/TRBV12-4	CASSSWGQGAEETQYF	TGTGCCAGCAGTTCCTGGGGACAGGGGGCGGAAGAGACCCAGTACTTC
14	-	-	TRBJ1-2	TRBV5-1	CASSLAGVLNGYTF	TGCGCCAGCAGCTTGGCAGGGGTTCTCAATGGCTACACCTTC
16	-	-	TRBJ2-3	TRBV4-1	CASSQDGGTSTDTQYF	TGCGCCAGCAGCCAAGATGGAGGGACTAGCACAGATACGCAGTATTTT
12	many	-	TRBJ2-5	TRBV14	CASSQGVETQYF	TGTGCCAGCAGCCAGGGAGTAGAGACCCAGTACTTC
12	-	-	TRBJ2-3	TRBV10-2	CASSDDRDTQYF	TGCGCCAGCAGTGATGATAGAGATACGCAGTATTTT
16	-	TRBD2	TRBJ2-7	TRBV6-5	CASSYSSSGRAYEQYF	TGTGCCAGCAGTTACTCAAGTAGCGGGAGGGCCTACGAGCAGTACTTC
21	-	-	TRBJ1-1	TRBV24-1	CATSAIPVTRKKDSLNTEAFF	TGTGCCACCAGTGCTATTCCGGTGACCCGGAAGAAGGACAGTTTGAACACTGAAGCTTTCTTT
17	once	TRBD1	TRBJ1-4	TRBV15	CATSLPGTGGTNEKLFF	TGTGCCACCAGCCTCCCCGGGACAGGGGGGACTAATGAAAAACTGTTTTTT
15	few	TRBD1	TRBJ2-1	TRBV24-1	CATSDLTGANMKQFF	TGTGCCACCAGTGATTTGACAGGGGCCAACATGAAGCAGTTCTTC
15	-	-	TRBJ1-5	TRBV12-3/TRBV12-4	CASRDYRDTYQPQHF	TGTGCCAGCAGGGATTACCGGGACACATATCAGCCCCAGCATTTT
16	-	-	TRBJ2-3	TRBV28	CASSPSGRDNTDTQYF	TGTGCCAGCAGTCCAAGTGGTCGGGATAACACAGATACGCAGTATTTT
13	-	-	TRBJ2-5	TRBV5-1	CASNWGAQETQYF	TGCGCCAGCAACTGGGGAGCTCAAGAGACCCAGTACTTC
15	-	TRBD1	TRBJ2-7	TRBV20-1	CSARVGTGTGLAQYF	TGCAGTGCTAGAGTAGGGACCGGGACAGGGCTCGCGCAGTACTTC
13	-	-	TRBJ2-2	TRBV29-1	CSVEESAGGELFF	TGCAGCGTTGAGGAAAGCGCGGGCGGGGAGCTGTTTTTT
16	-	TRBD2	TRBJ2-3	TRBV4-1	CASSQVGAGGTDTQYF	TGCGCCAGCAGCCAAGTGGGAGCGGGAGGCACAGATACGCAGTATTTT
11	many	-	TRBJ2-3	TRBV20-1	CSARRTDTQYF	TGCAGTGCTAGAAGGACAGATACGCAGTATTTT
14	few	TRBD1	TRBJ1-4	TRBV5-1	CASKRSGQSEKLFF	TGCGCCAGCAAGAGGTCGGGACAGAGTGAAAAACTGTTTTTT
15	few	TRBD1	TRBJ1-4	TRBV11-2	CASSQKTGANEKLFF	TGTGCCAGCAGCCAAAAGACAGGGGCTAATGAAAAACTGTTTTTT
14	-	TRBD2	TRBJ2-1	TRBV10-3	CAISELAGGNEQFF	TGTGCCATCAGTGAACTAGCGGGAGGGAATGAGCAGTTCTTC
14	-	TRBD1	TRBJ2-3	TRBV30	CAWSVLRQGQAQYF	TGTGCCTGGAGTGTACTCCGACAGGGCCAGGCGCAGTATTTT
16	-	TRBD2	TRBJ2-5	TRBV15	CATGTSGGAWQETQYF	TGTGCCACCGGGACTAGCGGAGGCGCGTGGCAAGAGACCCAGTACTTC
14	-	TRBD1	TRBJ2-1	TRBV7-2	CASSFKSGGDEQFF	TGTGCCAGCAGCTTCAAATCAGGGGGCGATGAGCAGTTCTTC
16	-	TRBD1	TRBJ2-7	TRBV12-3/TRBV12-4	CASSLAPGQGLDEQYF	TGTGCCAGCAGTTTAGCTCCGGGACAGGGGCTCGACGAGCAGTACTTC
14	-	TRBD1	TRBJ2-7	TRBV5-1	CASSFGTGGYEQYF	TGCGCCAGCAGCTTCGGGACAGGGGGATACGAGCAGTACTTC
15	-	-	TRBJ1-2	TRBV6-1	CASRRDDGLTYGYTF	TGTGCCAGCAGGCGGGATGACGGACTCACTTATGGCTACACCTTC
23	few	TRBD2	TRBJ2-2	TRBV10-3	CAISESLGVGRAGKRRDSGELFF	TGTGCCATCAGTGAGTCATTGGGTGTCGGGAGGGCCGGGAAAAGGCGTGATTCCGGGGAGCTGTTTTTT
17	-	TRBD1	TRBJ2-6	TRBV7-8	CASSLPRDRAGANVLTF	TGTGCCAGCAGCTTGCCCCGGGACAGGGCTGGGGCCAACGTCCTGACTTTC
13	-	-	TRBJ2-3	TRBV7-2	CASSLVVGDTQYF	TGTGCCAGCAGCTTAGTGGTGGGGGATACGCAGTATTTT
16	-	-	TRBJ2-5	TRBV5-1	CASSLGLQGIQETQYF	TGCGCCAGCAGCTTGGGTTTACAGGGTATCCAAGAGACCCAGTACTTC
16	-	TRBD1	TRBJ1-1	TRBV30	CAWSTQGAPLGTEAFF	TGTGCCTGGAGTACACAGGGGGCGCCGCTGGGGACTGAAGCTTTCTTT
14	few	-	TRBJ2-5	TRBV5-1	CASRLESTVETQYF	TGCGCCAGCCGACTCGAGAGTACCGTAGAGACCCAGTACTTC